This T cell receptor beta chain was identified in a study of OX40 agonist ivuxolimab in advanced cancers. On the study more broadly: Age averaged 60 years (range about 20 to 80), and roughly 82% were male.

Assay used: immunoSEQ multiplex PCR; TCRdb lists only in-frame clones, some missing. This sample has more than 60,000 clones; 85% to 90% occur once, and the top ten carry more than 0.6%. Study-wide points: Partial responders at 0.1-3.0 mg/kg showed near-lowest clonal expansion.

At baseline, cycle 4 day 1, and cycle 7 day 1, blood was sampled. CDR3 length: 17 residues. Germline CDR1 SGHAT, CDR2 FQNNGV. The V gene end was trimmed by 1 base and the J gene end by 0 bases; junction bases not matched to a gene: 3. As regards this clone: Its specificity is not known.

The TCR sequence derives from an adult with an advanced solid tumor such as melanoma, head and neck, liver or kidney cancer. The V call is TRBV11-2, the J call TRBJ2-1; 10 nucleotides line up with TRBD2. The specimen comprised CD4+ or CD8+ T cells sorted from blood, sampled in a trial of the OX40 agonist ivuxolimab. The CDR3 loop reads CASSLGLAGSSYNEQFF. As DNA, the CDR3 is TGTGCCAGCAGCTTAGGACTAGCGGGTAGCTCCTACAATGAGCAGTTCTTC.